This T cell receptor (beta chain) was captured by sequencing in a study of response to subunit inactivated influenza vaccine (dated by TCRdb to 2016 to 2019). About the full investigation: Deep quantitative profiling of the T cell receptor repertoire was used in the study to follow responses to a trivalent subunit inactivated influenza vaccine.

Paper-wide results and their limitations: The authors proposed that each seasonal influenza vaccination may bring in only a limited number of new T cells.

Read against the paper, the sample's time point label means: around 47 days after influenza vaccine administration. The CDR3, from cysteine to phenylalanine, totals 14 residues. Just CDR3 DNA is preserved here, 42 bases in frame from base 1. The junction shows trimming of 5 bases on V and 0 bases on J, plus 11 bases between the germline ends. The germline V gene (reference sequence) yields DFQATT for CDR1 and SNEGSKA for CDR2. This clonotype came up a few times. Its antigen is not yet known. Base qualities are not recorded, but no much larger clone differs from it by a single base. Library generation was performed with RT-PCR. The instrument was an Illumina HiSeq 2500. TCRdb itself trimmed the public reads at Q25 with fastp, ran MiXCR and retained productive beta chains. Every distinct CDR3 protein forms one entry, paired with its most common genes and DNA. The sample table contains over 400,000 distinct CDR3 sequences; only one count was recorded for roughly 13% of them. Under 15% of the sample goes to the ten largest clones.

The chain uses TRBV20-1 and TRBJ1-3; the D gene cannot be resolved reliably. The TCR originated in a man aged 50 to 59 who received an inactivated influenza vaccine. Donor details come from another sample of the same person, matched by shared clones. The material sequenced was PBMCs from blood, taken about 40 days after vaccination. The CDR3 is CSAPGSISGNTIYF. The bases read TGCAGTGCTCCCGGGTCCATCTCTGGAAACACCATATATTTT.